This TCR beta chain is drawn from a study of blood T cell repertoires in COVID-19. Study as a whole: Samples representing acute and convalescent COVID-19 were sourced from the United States, Italy and Spain. From T cells, B-cell-depleted T cells, or PBMCs came the material, which was cDNA or gDNA.

Per the original methods: Quantification of nucleated cells was approximated via reference gene primer amplification. Sequenced by immunoSEQ multiplex PCR; TCRdb stores in-frame clones only, minus some. V, J and clone size derive from that table, while D and trimming were established from the DNA sequence. The table lists some 200,000 clones, 88% of them singletons. V lost 2 bases, J lost 7 bases, and 9 bases lay in between. Germline-derived CDR1 and CDR2 are MNHNY and SVGAGI (reference sequence). The CDR3 is 12 residues long. This chain connects TRBV6-6 to TRBJ2-7; unclear D gene. Sequenced input: peripheral blood. This clonotype was obtained from a young man with active or convalescent COVID-19. In DNA form, the CDR3 reads TGTGCCAGCAGTTACCCCCTAGGAGAGCAGTACTTC. It is translated as CASSYPLGEQYF.